This T cell receptor (beta chain) was captured in a study of cytomegalovirus exposure and HLA in healthy donors. PCR involved 60 Vbeta and 13 Jbeta primers. The table came from immunoSEQ multiplex PCR; TCRdb's copy has only in-frame clones and leaves some out. The table lists a few hundred thousand clones, approximately 80% of them singletons. Study observations and caveats: In terms of immune exposure information, only CMV serostatus was available. In a later analysis, specific HLA alleles were associated with 15,000 or so TCR beta sequences at a 0.05 false discovery rate.

A word on this clone: No antigen is known for it.

The sequenced sample consisted of PBMCs. The receptor comes from a man younger than 45 in good health and CMV-seronegative.

Here the CDR3 DNA reads TGCGCCAGCAGCCAAGATCGGTGGACAGGGGTCAATGAGCAGTTCTTC. Amino acid sequence: CASSQDRWTGVNEQFF. The rearrangement uses TRBV4-3 and TRBJ2-1; TRBD1 matches 9 bases. The CDR3 is 16 amino acids. Trimming removed 0 bases from V and 6 bases from J; junction bases left unmatched: 6. Germline V gene data show CDR1 as LGHNA and CDR2 as YSLEER.